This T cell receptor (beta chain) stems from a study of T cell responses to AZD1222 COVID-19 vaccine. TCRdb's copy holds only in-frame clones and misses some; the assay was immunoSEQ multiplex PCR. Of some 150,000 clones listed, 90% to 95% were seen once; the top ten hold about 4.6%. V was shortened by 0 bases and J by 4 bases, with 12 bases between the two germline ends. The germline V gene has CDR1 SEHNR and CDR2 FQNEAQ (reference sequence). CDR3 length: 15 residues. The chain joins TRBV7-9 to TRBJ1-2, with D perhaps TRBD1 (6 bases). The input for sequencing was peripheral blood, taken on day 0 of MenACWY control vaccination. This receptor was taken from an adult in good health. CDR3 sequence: CASSLAGARGYGYTF. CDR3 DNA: TGTGCCAGCAGCTTAGCGGGGGCGCGGGGCTATGGCTACACCTTC.